This entry concerns a single TCR beta chain. CDR3 length equals 14 residues. The ends were cut back, 5 bases at V and 1 base at J, with 11 bases in the middle. Germline V CDR1 and CDR2: SGHVS, FQNEAQ. The data belong to a study of blood T cell repertoires in COVID-19. Study summary: Samples taken during acute and convalescent COVID-19 were collected in the United States, Italy and Spain. T cells, B-cell-depleted T cells, or PBMCs provided the cDNA or gDNA that served as material.

Per the original methods: The authors estimated nucleated cell counts from reference gene primer amplification. Generated by immunoSEQ multiplex PCR, the TCRdb table keeps only in-frame clones and is missing some. For V, J and clone size, that table is used; D and trimming come from the DNA. Of more than 70,000 clones listed, 80% are singletons. The receptor was derived from a woman aged 70-85 years with acute or convalescent COVID-19. Sequencing was performed on peripheral blood. This rearrangement joins TRBV7-8 to TRBJ2-5; possibly TRBD1 for D (5 bases). CDR3 amino acids: CASSRRQFQETQYF. CDR3 nucleotides: TGTGCCAGCAGCCGAAGACAGTTCCAAGAGACCCAGTACTTC.